The present entry profiles one T cell receptor (beta chain) with its context. V dropped 3 bases and J dropped 2; count of bases not matched to a gene: 11. The germline gives CDR1 SGHNT, CDR2 YYREEE (reference sequence). CDR3 length equals 16 residues. This entry belongs to a study of cytomegalovirus exposure and HLA in healthy donors. Both 60 Vbeta primers and 13 Jbeta primers went into the PCR. Libraries were prepared by immunoSEQ multiplex PCR; TCRdb keeps only in-frame clonotypes and omits some of them. The sample holds 200,000 or so clones, roughly 80% seen once. The TCR originated in a girl aged 2-9 years in good health and CMV-seronegative. The J gene is TRBJ2-7, the V gene TRBV5-4; 7 bases are a match to TRBD2. The sample was PBMCs. CDR3 sequence (DNA): TGTGCCAGCAGCTCCGGGGCGGGCGGGAGCACCTACGAGCAGTACTTC. Amino acids: CASSSGAGGSTYEQYF.